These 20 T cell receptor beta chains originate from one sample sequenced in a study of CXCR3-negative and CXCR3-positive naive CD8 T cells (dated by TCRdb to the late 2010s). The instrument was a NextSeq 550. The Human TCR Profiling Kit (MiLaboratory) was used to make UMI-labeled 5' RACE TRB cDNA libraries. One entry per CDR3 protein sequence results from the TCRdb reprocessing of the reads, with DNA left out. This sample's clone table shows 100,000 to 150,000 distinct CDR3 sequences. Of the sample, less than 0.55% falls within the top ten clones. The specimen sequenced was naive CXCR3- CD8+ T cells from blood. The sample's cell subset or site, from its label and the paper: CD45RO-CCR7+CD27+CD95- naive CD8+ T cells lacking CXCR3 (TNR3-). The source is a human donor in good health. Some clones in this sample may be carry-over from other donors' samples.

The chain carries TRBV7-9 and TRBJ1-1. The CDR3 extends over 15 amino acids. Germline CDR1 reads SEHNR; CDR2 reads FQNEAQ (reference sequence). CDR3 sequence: CASSASGGGNTEAFF.

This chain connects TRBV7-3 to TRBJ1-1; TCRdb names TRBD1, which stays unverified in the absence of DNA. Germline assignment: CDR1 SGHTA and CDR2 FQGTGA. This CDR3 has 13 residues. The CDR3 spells CASSPQGKTEAFF.

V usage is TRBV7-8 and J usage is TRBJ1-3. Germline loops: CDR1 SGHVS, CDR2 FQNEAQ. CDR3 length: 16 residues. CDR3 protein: CASSSSSLSSGNTIYF.

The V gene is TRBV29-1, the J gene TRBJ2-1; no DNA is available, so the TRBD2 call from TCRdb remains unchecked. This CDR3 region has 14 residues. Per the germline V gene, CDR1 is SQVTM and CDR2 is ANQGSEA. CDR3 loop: CSVEGREAYNEQFF.

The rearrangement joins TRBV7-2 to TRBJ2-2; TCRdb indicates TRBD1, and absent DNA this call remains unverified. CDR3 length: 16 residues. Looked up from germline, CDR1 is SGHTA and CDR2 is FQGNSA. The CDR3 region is CASSFGGPPRAGELFF.

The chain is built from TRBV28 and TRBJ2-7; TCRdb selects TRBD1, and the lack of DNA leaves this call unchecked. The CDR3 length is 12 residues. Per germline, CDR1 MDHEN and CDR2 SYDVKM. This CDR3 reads CASTTGSYEQYF.

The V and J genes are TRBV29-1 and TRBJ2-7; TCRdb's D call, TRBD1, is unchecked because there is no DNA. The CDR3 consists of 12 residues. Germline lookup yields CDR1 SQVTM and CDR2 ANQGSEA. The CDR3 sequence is CSGEDRSGEQYF.

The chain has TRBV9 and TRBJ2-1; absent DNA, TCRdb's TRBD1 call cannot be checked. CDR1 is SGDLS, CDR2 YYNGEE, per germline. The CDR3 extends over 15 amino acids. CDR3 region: CASSGQGQGFYEQFF.

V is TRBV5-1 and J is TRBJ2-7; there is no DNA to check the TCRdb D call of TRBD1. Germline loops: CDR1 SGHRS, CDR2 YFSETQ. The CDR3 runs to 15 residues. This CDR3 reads CASSLRDRGSYEQYF.

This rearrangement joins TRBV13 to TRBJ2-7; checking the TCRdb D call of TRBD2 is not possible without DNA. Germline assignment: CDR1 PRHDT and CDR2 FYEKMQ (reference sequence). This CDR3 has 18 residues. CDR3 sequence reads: CASSLGASGRANLHEQYF.

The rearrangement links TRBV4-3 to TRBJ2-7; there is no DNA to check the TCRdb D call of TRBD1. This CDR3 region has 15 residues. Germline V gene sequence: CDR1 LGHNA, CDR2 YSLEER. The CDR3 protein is CASSSPGTGNNEQYF.

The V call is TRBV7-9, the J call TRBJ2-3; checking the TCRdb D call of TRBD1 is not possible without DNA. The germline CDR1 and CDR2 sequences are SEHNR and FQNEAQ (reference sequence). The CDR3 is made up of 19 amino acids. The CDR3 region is CASSLANFGTSEGTDTQYF.

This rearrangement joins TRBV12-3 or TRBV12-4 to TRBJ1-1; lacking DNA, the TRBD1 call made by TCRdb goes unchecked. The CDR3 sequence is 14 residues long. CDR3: CASSSPGRNTEAFF.

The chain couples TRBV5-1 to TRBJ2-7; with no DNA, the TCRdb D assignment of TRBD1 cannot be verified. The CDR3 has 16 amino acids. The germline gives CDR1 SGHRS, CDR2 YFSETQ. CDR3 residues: CASSLATGENDYEQYF.

The CDR3 here is CASSLYAGRHEQYF. The chain joins TRBV28 to TRBJ2-7; TCRdb names TRBD2, which stays unverified in the absence of DNA. CDR3 length: 14 residues. The germline V gene encodes CDR1 MDHEN and CDR2 SYDVKM.

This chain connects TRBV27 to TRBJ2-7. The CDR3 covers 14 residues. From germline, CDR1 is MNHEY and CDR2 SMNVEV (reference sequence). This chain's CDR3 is CASSLMSQTYEQYF.

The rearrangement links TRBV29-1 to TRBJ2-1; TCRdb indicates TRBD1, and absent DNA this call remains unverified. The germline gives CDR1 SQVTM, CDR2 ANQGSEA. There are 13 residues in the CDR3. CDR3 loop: CSVGGTGEGEQFF.

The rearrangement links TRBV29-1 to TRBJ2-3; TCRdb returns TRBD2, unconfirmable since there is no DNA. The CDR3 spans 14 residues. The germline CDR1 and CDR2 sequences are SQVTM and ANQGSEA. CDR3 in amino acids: CSLTSGTRTDTQYF.

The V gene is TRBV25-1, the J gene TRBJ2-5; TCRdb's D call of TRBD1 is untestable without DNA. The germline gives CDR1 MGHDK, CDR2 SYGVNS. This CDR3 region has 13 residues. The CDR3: CASSRGALETQYF.

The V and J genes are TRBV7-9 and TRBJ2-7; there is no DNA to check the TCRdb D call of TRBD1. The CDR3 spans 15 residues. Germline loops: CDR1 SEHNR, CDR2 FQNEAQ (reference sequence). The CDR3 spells CASSLSGGRPYEQYF.